One sample yielded the 19 T cell receptor beta chains listed below, sequenced in a study of T-cell memory formation after mild COVID-19. TCRdb reprocessed the 5' RACE reads via MiXCR and lists one record per CDR3 protein. The sample records hundreds of thousands of distinct CDR3 sequences, 17% being singletons. What was sequenced was PBMCs or a T cell subset sorted from them (not recorded which). The receptors were sampled from an adult woman who had mild COVID-19 (a few samples of this study predate the infection). Cell type and time point are not known.

This chain connects TRBV7-2 to TRBJ2-7, with 8 bases lining up with TRBD1. V was pared by 5 bases and J by 2 bases, with 14 bases of the junction left unmatched. The CDR3 runs 17 residues. CDR1 SGHTA and CDR2 FQGNSA come from the germline V gene. CDR3 sequence (DNA): TGTGCCAGCAGCCAGGGGGCCGTAATCAGGGGAACCTACGAGCAGTACTTC. Protein sequence: CASSQGAVIRGTYEQYF.

This chain connects TRBV6-2 or TRBV6-3 to TRBJ1-6; maybe TRBD1 (6 bases). V gave up 0 bases and J gave up 7 bases, with 19 bases separating them. Germline-derived CDR1 and CDR2 are MNHEY and SVGEGT. This CDR3 has 18 residues. The CDR3 DNA follows: TGTGCCAGCAGTTACTCGATTTCGGACAGAGTAAGGAATTCACCCCTCCACTTT. Protein sequence: CASSYSISDRVRNSPLHF.

This clonotype has only a few counts. The J gene is TRBJ1-1, the V gene TRBV5-1; the match to TRBD1 covers 9 bases. V shed 0 bases, J shed 5 bases, and the junction held 8 bases outside the gene matches. The CDR3 loop spans 16 amino acids. From germline, CDR1 is SGHRS and CDR2 YFSETQ. The CDR3 DNA reads as TGCGCCAGCAGCTTGGGACAGGGGGGAGGAGGAACTGAAGCTTTCTTT. Its protein is CASSLGQGGGGTEAFF.

The V call is TRBV5-1, the J call TRBJ1-1; possible D gene TRBD1, 5 bases. Germline V gene lookup returns CDR1 SGHRS and CDR2 YFSETQ. This CDR3 is built from 15 residues. V was pared by 0 bases and J by 5 bases, with 14 bases between. CDR3 residues: CASSLAGTMGTEAFF. The CDR3 DNA reads TGCGCCAGCAGCTTGGCCGGGACGATGGGGACTGAAGCTTTCTTT.

This clonotype came up a few times. V is TRBV7-2 and J is TRBJ2-7, with a tentative D call TRBD1 (7 bases). Trimming pared 8 bases from V and 3 bases from J, leaving 11 bases between. The V gene's germline CDR1 is SGHTA and CDR2 FQGNSA. The CDR3 covers 12 residues. The CDR3: CASVQGGYEQYF. As DNA, the CDR3 is TGTGCCAGCGTCCAGGGGGGCTACGAGCAGTACTTC.

The chain combines TRBV20-1 with TRBJ2-3, with 11 nucleotides matching TRBD2. With V trimmed by 4 bases and J by 3 bases, 6 bases remained unmatched. The CDR3 spans 15 residues. CDR1 and CDR2 from the germline V gene are DFQATT and SNEGSKA (reference sequence). The CDR3 reads CSAKPTSGTTDTQYF. The CDR3 nucleotides read TGCAGTGCTAAACCGACTAGCGGGACTACAGATACGCAGTATTTT.

Only a few counts were recorded for this clonotype. The chain couples TRBV4-1 to TRBJ2-1, with a possible D match to TRBD1 (5 bases). CDR1 and CDR2 from the germline V gene are MGHRA and YSYEKL. The CDR3 totals 16 residues. Trimming cost V 3 bases and J 4 bases, with 16 bases left between them. The CDR3 bases are TGCGCCAGCAGCCACAAGGGGTCTAGTTTTTACAATGAGCAGTTCTTC. Amino acids: CASSHKGSSFYNEQFF.

The CDR3 DNA sequence: TGTGCCAGCAGCCCGAGCCGTCGACTAGCGGGCAATCAAGAGACCCAGTACTTC. Its protein is CASSPSRRLAGNQETQYF. This rearrangement joins TRBV7-9 to TRBJ2-5; TRBD2 matches 10 bases. V lost 5 bases to trimming and J lost 2 bases; unmatched junction nucleotides: 14. The CDR3 spans 18 residues. Germline V CDR1 and CDR2: SEHNR, FQNEAQ (reference sequence).

This rearrangement joins TRBV27 to TRBJ2-7; D is unresolved. Looked up from germline, CDR1 is MNHEY and CDR2 is SMNVEV (reference sequence). This CDR3 has 15 residues. Trimming cost V 0 bases and J 1 base, with 10 bases left between them. CDR3 DNA: TGTGCCAGCAGTTTATCTCTATCGGTGTCCTACGAGCAGTACTTC. It codes for CASSLSLSVSYEQYF.

This clonotype was seen a handful of times. The chain links TRBV7-2 to TRBJ2-1, with 7 bases that match TRBD2. This CDR3 is 14 amino acids long. Trimming at V came to 0 bases and at J to 10 bases, leaving 6 bases not matched to a gene. Germline V gene sequence: CDR1 SGHTA, CDR2 FQGNSA. The CDR3 DNA follows: TGTGCCAGCAGCTTAGCGGGAGGGAATCGGGAGCAGTTCTTC. The encoded protein is CASSLAGGNREQFF.

The CDR3 region is CASTVGDSPLHF. The CDR3 DNA reads as TGTGCCAGCACGGTCGGGGACTCACCCCTCCACTTT. V is TRBV6-1 and J is TRBJ1-6, with a tentative D call TRBD1 (5 bases). The germline V gene encodes CDR1 MNHNS and CDR2 SASEGT. The length of the CDR3 is 12 residues. Trimming pared 7 bases from V and 10 bases from J, leaving 11 bases between.

This clonotype was seen only a few times. The V gene is TRBV7-9, the J gene TRBJ2-2, with D perhaps TRBD2 (6 bases). V was cut by 2 bases and J by 2 bases, with 12 bases left in between. The CDR3 is 16 amino acids. Germline V gene sequence: CDR1 SEHNR, CDR2 FQNEAQ (reference sequence). As DNA, the CDR3 is TGTGCCAGCAGCTTATGGCATGGACTAAACACCGGGGAGCTGTTTTTT. It translates to CASSLWHGLNTGELFF.

The V and J genes are TRBV5-1 and TRBJ2-7; 8 nucleotides agree with TRBD1. Germline trimming cut 4 bases from V and 6 bases from J; bases unmatched to any gene: 12. The germline CDR1 and CDR2 sequences are SGHRS and YFSETQ. This CDR3 is 15 amino acids long. Here the CDR3 DNA reads TGCGCCAGCAGCGGGATGGACAGGGTCGGGGGCGAGCAGTACTTC. It translates to CASSGMDRVGGEQYF.

The table lists this clonotype with many counts. The gene calls are TRBV27 and TRBJ2-3; no reliable D call. CDR1 is MNHEY, CDR2 SMNVEV, per germline (reference sequence). The germline V and J ends were trimmed by 5 bases and 3 bases, with 12 bases remaining between them. CDR3 length equals 14 residues. The DNA of the CDR3 is TGTGCCAGCAGTCGAATCCAGTATACAGATACGCAGTATTTT. Protein sequence: CASSRIQYTDTQYF.

This clonotype was seen more than once but under ten times. The rearrangement uses TRBV10-3 and TRBJ2-7; no definite D call. The CDR3 contains 14 residues. Trimming stripped 3 bases from V and 1 base from J, with 10 bases between. Germline CDR1 is ENHRY and CDR2 is SYGVKD. CDR3 nucleotide sequence: TGTGCCATCAGTGAAGGGCAGGCGTCCTACGAGCAGTACTTC. Translated, it gives CAISEGQASYEQYF.

Ten or more counts support this clonotype. The chain carries TRBV5-1 and TRBJ2-1, with D possibly being TRBD2 (6 bases). The V gene lost 6 bases and the J gene lost 6 bases, with 10 bases spanning the gap. The germline CDR1 and CDR2 sequences are SGHRS and YFSETQ. CDR3 length: 12 amino acids. CDR3 amino acids: CASTQGGNEQFF. Written as DNA, the CDR3 is TGCGCCAGCACCCAGGGAGGCAATGAGCAGTTCTTC. Full variable domain (outside the CDR3, taken from reference TRBV5-1 and TRBJ2-1): KAGVTQTPRYLIKTRGQQVTLSCSPISGHRSVSWYQQTPGQGLQFLFEYFSETQRNKGNFPGRFSGRQFSNSRSEMNVSTLELGDSALYLCASTQGGNEQFFGPGTRLTVL.

This chain connects TRBV6-2 or TRBV6-3 to TRBJ2-5, with 7 nucleotides matching TRBD1. V was pared by 5 bases and J by 4 bases, with 4 bases of the junction left unmatched. CDR1 and CDR2 from the germline V gene are MNHEY and SVGEGT. The CDR3 runs to 13 residues. CDR3: CASSGQARETQYF. CDR3 nucleotides: TGTGCCAGCAGTGGACAGGCCCGAGAGACCCAGTACTTC.

This clonotype was seen a few times. This chain links TRBV10-3 with TRBJ2-2, with 7 bases lining up with TRBD2. This CDR3 has 14 residues. Germline-derived CDR1 and CDR2 are ENHRY and SYGVKD. V gave up 7 bases and J gave up 2 bases; unmatched junction bases: 4. CDR3 bases: TGTGCCATCAATCCTAGCGGAAACACCGGGGAGCTGTTTTTT. Translated, it gives CAINPSGNTGELFF.

This clonotype was counted a few times. This chain uses TRBV12-3 or TRBV12-4 with TRBJ2-7; 12 bases align to TRBD2. J lost 3 bases, V lost 5 bases, and 11 bases had no gene match. The CDR3 spans 17 residues. Written as DNA, the CDR3 is TGTGCCAGCAGTGTTTCCCCCGGACTAGCGGGGATCTACGAGCAGTACTTC. Its protein product is CASSVSPGLAGIYEQYF.